This T cell receptor beta chain came from a study of T cell changes during pregnancy in multiple sclerosis. The V gene lost 6 bases and the J gene lost 4 bases, with 19 bases spanning the gap. The CDR3 has 15 residues. The germline CDR1 and CDR2 sequences are SQVTM and ANQGSEA. Clones were sequenced by immunoSEQ multiplex PCR, and TCRdb holds only the in-frame ones, with some missing. The data contain about 22,000 clones, about 93% of them singletons. The specimen comprised CD8+ T cells from peripheral blood mononuclear cells, sampled in the third trimester of pregnancy. The J gene is TRBJ1-3, the V gene TRBV29-1; the D gene is possibly TRBD1 (6 bases). This receptor was obtained from a female donor with multiple sclerosis, enrolled in a pregnancy study. The CDR3 region is CSVDKPTGRGNTIYF. The CDR3 region has the DNA TGCAGCGTCGACAAGCCGACAGGTAGAGGAAACACCATATATTTT.